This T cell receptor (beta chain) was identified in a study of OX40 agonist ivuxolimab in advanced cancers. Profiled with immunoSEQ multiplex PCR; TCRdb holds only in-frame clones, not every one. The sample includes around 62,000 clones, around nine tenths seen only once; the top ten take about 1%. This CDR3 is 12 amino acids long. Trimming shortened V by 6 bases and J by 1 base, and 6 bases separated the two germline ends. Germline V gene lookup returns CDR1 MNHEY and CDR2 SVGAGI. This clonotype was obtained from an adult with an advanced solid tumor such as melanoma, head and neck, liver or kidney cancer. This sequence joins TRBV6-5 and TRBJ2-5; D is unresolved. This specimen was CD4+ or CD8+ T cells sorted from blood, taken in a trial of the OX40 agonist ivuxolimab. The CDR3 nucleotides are TGTGCCAGCAGAGGGTCCCAAGAGACCCAGTACTTC. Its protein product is CASRGSQETQYF.